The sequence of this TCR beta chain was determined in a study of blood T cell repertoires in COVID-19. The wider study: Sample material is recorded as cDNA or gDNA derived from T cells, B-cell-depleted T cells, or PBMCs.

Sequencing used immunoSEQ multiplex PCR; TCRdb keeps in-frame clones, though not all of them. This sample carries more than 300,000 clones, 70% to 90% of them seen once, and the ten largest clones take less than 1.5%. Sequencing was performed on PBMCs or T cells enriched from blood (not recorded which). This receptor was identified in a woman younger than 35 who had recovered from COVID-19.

The CDR3: CAISRGGPSPLHF. The CDR3 DNA sequence: TGTGCCATCAGCCGAGGGGGCCCTTCACCCCTCCACTTT. The chain links TRBV10-3 to TRBJ1-6; 7 bases are a match to TRBD1. V was clipped by 6 bases and J by 9 bases; unmatched bases: 5. The CDR3 has 13 amino acids. Germline CDR1 ENHRY, CDR2 SYGVKD.